Reported below is one TCR beta chain. The same CDR3 can be traced to other DNA sequences in this sample. The data are from a study of blood T cell repertoires in COVID-19. Overall study: Sites across the United States, Italy and Spain contributed samples from acute and convalescent COVID-19.

The CDR3 length is 14 residues. Germline CDR1 is SGHTA and CDR2 is FQGTGA. The ends lost 3 bases at V and 4 bases at J; junction bases unmatched: 1. Clones were read by immunoSEQ multiplex PCR, and TCRdb kept only the in-frame ones, dropping some. The sample has 110,000 to 150,000 clones, roughly 88% seen once. This chain uses TRBV7-3 with TRBJ2-1; TRBD2 matches 9 bases. Sequencing was performed on peripheral blood. The origin of this receptor is a woman between 50 and 59 years old with acute or convalescent COVID-19. Here the CDR3 DNA reads TGTGCCAGCAGCTTGGCGGGAGGGTACAATGAGCAGTTCTTC. The encoded protein is CASSLAGGYNEQFF.